This TCR beta chain emerged from a study listed by TCRdb under 2016. The library was produced with RT-PCR. TCRdb names Illumina MiSeq as the instrument used. The raw public data were reprocessed by TCRdb itself: fastp quality trimming at Q25, MiXCR clonotype calling, in-frame beta chains only. Each entry is one CDR3 protein sequence, shown with its most common DNA and genes. This sample holds more than 550,000 distinct CDR3 sequences; about 14% were observed only once. 3% to 4.5% of the sample goes to the ten largest clones. This clonotype has a count of ten or more. Its antigen is currently not known. No much larger clone is present one base from it, and per-base qualities are unavailable. CDR1 and CDR2 (LGHDT, YNNKEL) derive from the germline V gene (reference sequence). The CDR3, from cysteine to phenylalanine, totals 17 residues. CDR3 DNA only is kept here, 51 bases in frame from base 1. V trim: 4 bases; J trim: 6 bases; unmatched bases: 7.

The receptor comes from a female donor in good health, serving as a healthy control. Sequenced input: memory CD4+ T cells from blood. The chain is encoded by TRBV3-1 joined to TRBJ2-4; the junction holds 15 bases that match TRBD2. The nucleotides read TGTGCCAGCAGCCGGGGACTAGCGGGAGGAGGCGGAAACATTCAGTACTTC. This codes for CASSRGLAGGGGNIQYF.